This T cell receptor beta chain was sequenced for a study of blood T cells in healthy people across ages. It was with a sample-barcoded 5' primer and a J-beta primer mix that a second PCR of roughly 7 to 11 cycles was run. Every sample produced at least 2.5 million CDR3-containing paired-end reads. TCRdb recomputed calls from the 5' RACE reads with MiXCR, one row per CDR3 protein. The data contain about 1.5 million distinct CDR3 sequences, around 40% of them seen just once; the ten biggest clones take up just over 4%. About 10 milliliters of peripheral blood were drawn from each donor into EDTA-treated tubes. The clonotype comes from a woman aged 18-30 years in good health. The material sequenced was blood.

The CDR3 protein is CATSEWGSSEAFF. Written as DNA, the CDR3 is TGTGCCACCAGTGAGTGGGGGAGTTCTGAAGCTTTCTTT. The V call is TRBV24-1, the J call TRBJ1-1, with a tentative D call TRBD1 (5 bases). The CDR3 totals 13 residues. The V gene's germline CDR1 is KGHDR and CDR2 SFDVKD. Trimming stripped 4 bases from V and 6 bases from J, with 11 bases between.